This T cell receptor beta chain came from a study of cytomegalovirus exposure and HLA in healthy donors. Study results and caveats: Several of the most significant clusters appeared, in a later analysis, to be linked to common viral pathogens. A later examination showed that TCR association rates differed by HLA locus, with DRB1 most and HLA-C fewest.

Germline values: CDR1 SGHNT, CDR2 YYREEE (reference sequence). V shed 0 bases, J shed 8 bases, and the junction held 7 bases outside the gene matches. This CDR3 has 15 amino acids. A note on this clone: The antigen is not known.

60 Vbeta and 13 Jbeta primers were used in PCR. This table comes from immunoSEQ multiplex PCR, and its TCRdb copy is limited to in-frame clones, with some not included. Its table lists 90,000 to 130,000 clones. The source is a man younger than 45 in good health and CMV-seronegative. Material: PBMCs. This chain links TRBV5-4 with TRBJ2-1; 8 bases fit TRBD2. CDR3 sequence: CASSLAGGAIYEQFF. DNA for the CDR3: TGTGCCAGCAGCTTGGCCGGGGGGGCTATATATGAGCAGTTCTTC.